The 24 T cell receptor beta chains given below trace back to one sample, sequenced in a study of shared clonotypes between healthy human individuals. Profiled with immunoSEQ multiplex PCR; TCRdb holds only in-frame clones, not every one. The table includes 1,100,000 or so clones, 75% to 80% detected once. Sequencing was carried out using memory CD4+ T cells from PBMCs. Sample subset: CD45RA-negative fraction. The receptors shown here come from a man aged 18 to 30 in good health. Some clones in this sample may be carry-over from other donors' samples.

The rearrangement uses TRBV4-1 and TRBJ2-2; no reliable D call. The CDR3 contains 19 residues. Per germline, CDR1 MGHRA and CDR2 YSYEKL. V lost 4 bases, J lost 0 bases, and 21 bases lay in between. As DNA, the CDR3 is TGCGCCAGCAGCCTCCGAAGCTTGGGTGGCGGCACGAACACCGGGGAGCTGTTTTTT. This gives the protein CASSLRSLGGGTNTGELFF.

In the case of this clone: Other nucleotide sequences from this sample produce the same CDR3. The chain is built from TRBV11-2 and TRBJ1-1; D is uncertain. Germline V gene lookup returns CDR1 SGHAT and CDR2 FQNNGV. The V end was cut by 3 bases, the J end by 2 bases, with 7 bases between. The CDR3 is made up of 13 amino acids. The CDR3 region has the DNA TGTGCCAGCAGCTTGACGGCCAACACTGAAGCTTTCTTT. Its protein is CASSLTANTEAFF.

This chain uses TRBV7-3 with TRBJ1-1; TRBD1 matches at 10 bases. The J segment lost 12 bases and the V segment lost 5 bases, leaving 15 bases of the junction unmatched. The CDR3 length is 15 residues. The germline gives CDR1 SGHTA, CDR2 FQGTGA. The CDR3 coding sequence is TGTGCCAGCAGCCCCGGGACAGGGGTGTCGTCCTACCCTTTCTTT. Its translation is CASSPGTGVSSYPFF.

V usage is TRBV2 and J usage is TRBJ2-3; 9 positions agree with TRBD1. Germline V gives CDR1 SNHLY, CDR2 FYNNEI. V shed 2 bases, J shed 4 bases, and the junction held 7 bases outside the gene matches. The CDR3 loop spans 16 amino acids. The chain's CDR3 is CASSEHGTGKSDTQYF. The CDR3 DNA follows: TGTGCCAGCAGTGAACACGGGACAGGGAAATCAGATACGCAGTATTTT.

The rearrangement joins TRBV6-1 to TRBJ1-2; D is possibly TRBD1 (5 bases). V lost 2 bases, J lost 5 bases, and 15 bases lay in between. Germline V CDR1 and CDR2: MNHNS, SASEGT. This CDR3 is built from 15 residues. The CDR3 spells CASSETRGWSYGYTF. Here the CDR3 DNA reads TGTGCCAGCAGTGAAACGAGGGGCTGGTCATATGGCTACACCTTC.

The chain couples TRBV28 to TRBJ1-5, with D possibly matching TRBD1 (5 bases). Germline loops: CDR1 MDHEN, CDR2 SYDVKM. Trimming cost V 3 bases and J 5 bases, with 11 bases left between them. This CDR3 region has 14 residues. DNA for the CDR3: TGTGCCAGCAGTTTTGGCAGGGATTATCAGCCCCAGCATTTT. It translates to CASSFGRDYQPQHF.

This rearrangement joins TRBV11-2 to TRBJ1-4, with TRBD1 as a possible D gene (5 bases). V dropped 4 bases and J dropped 5 bases, with 17 bases sitting between them. CDR1 and CDR2 (germline): SGHAT, FQNNGV. The CDR3 is 16 residues long. The CDR3 DNA is TGTGCCAGCAGCTCAACTCCGCCTTACAGGAATGAAAAACTGTTTTTT. This gives the protein CASSSTPPYRNEKLFF.

About this clone itself: A read error may account for a junction end that differs from germline. The chain uses TRBV6-1 and TRBJ1-1, with 8 bases fitting TRBD1. CDR1 is MNHNS, CDR2 SASEGT, per germline. This CDR3 region has 12 residues. Here the CDR3 DNA reads TGTGCCAGCAGCCTAAGGGGGACAGGTAGGCTCTTT. This gives the protein CASSLRGTGRLF.

The genes are TRBV19 and TRBJ2-5, with unresolved D. Trimming took 3 bases from V and 0 from J, leaving 8 bases between them. The germline gives CDR1 LNHDA, CDR2 SQIVND (reference sequence). The CDR3 totals 14 residues. CDR3 bases: TGTGCCAGTAGTATCCGGGTCCACCAAGAGACCCAGTACTTC. Residues: CASSIRVHQETQYF.

This chain connects TRBV7-8 to TRBJ2-7, with 13 bases that match TRBD2. Germline V CDR1 and CDR2: SGHVS, FQNEAQ. The CDR3 has 18 residues. The trim removed 4 bases at V and 1 base at J, leaving 10 bases unmatched. CDR3 amino acids: CASSSRGLAGRGSYEQYF. DNA of the CDR3: TGTGCCAGCAGCTCTCGGGGACTAGCGGGGCGGGGGTCCTACGAGCAGTACTTC.

This clone came up many times. This chain uses TRBV27 with TRBJ2-3; perhaps TRBD2 as D (5 bases). CDR3 size: 15 residues. With 6 bases removed from V and 1 base from J, the gap between germline ends came to 14 bases. Germline CDR1 is MNHEY and CDR2 is SMNVEV (reference sequence). The CDR3 DNA reads as TGTGCCAGCAGCCCTAAACCGCGGGGCACAGATACGCAGTATTTT. As protein: CASSPKPRGTDTQYF.

The chain joins TRBV7-3 to TRBJ2-1, with D hard to call. Germline V gene lookup returns CDR1 SGHTA and CDR2 FQGTGA. CDR3 length equals 14 residues. Trimming shortened V by 6 bases and J by 8 bases, and 17 bases separated the two germline ends. The CDR3 DNA follows: TGTGCCAGCAGATTAGGCCCTAACGCCGATGAGCAGTTCTTC. It yields the protein CASRLGPNADEQFF.

The rearrangement uses TRBV11-2 and TRBJ1-4; D not resolved. The germline V gene encodes CDR1 SGHAT and CDR2 FQNNGV. Trimming left V 1 base short and J 7 bases short, with 13 bases between. The CDR3 runs to 15 residues. CDR3 residues: CASSLVWAGVEKLFF. Written as DNA, the CDR3 is TGTGCCAGCAGCTTAGTATGGGCAGGTGTTGAAAAACTGTTTTTT.

The rearrangement links TRBV4-1 to TRBJ2-3, with TRBD2 identical over 14 bases. After removal of 0 bases from V and 0 bases from J, the junction contained 11 bases not matched to a gene. CDR1 and CDR2 from the germline V gene are MGHRA and YSYEKL. This CDR3 is built from 21 residues. The CDR3 spells CASSQEEAGLAGGYSTDTQYF. CDR3 DNA: TGCGCCAGCAGCCAAGAGGAGGCAGGACTAGCGGGAGGATATAGCACAGATACGCAGTATTTT.

This clone was detected only once. This chain connects TRBV11-2 to TRBJ2-7; tentative D call: TRBD2 (5 bases). The CDR3 runs 14 residues. V lost 2 bases and J 7 bases, leaving 15 bases between the germline ends. Per the germline V gene, CDR1 is SGHAT and CDR2 is FQNNGV. As DNA, the CDR3 is TGTGCCAGCAGCTTACGTAGGAGGACTTATGAGCAGTACTTC. This codes for CASSLRRRTYEQYF.

The rearrangement uses TRBV2 and TRBJ1-5; no definite D call. The V gene's germline CDR1 is SNHLY and CDR2 FYNNEI. The CDR3 length is 13 residues. V dropped 3 bases and J dropped 6 bases, with 9 bases sitting between them. Written as DNA, the CDR3 is TGTGCCAGCAGTGAGGGCCTCGGTCAGCCCCAGCATTTT. It yields the protein CASSEGLGQPQHF.

The V and J genes are TRBV9 and TRBJ2-1; D is ambiguous. The germline V and J ends were trimmed by 1 base and 2 bases, with 4 bases remaining between them. Germline V gene sequence: CDR1 SGDLS, CDR2 YYNGEE. This CDR3 spans 13 amino acids. The CDR3 loop is CASSVTPYNEQFF. The CDR3 region has the DNA TGTGCCAGCAGCGTAACACCCTACAATGAGCAGTTCTTC.

The chain employs TRBV28 and TRBJ1-2, with D uncertain. Germline loops: CDR1 MDHEN, CDR2 SYDVKM. The ends were cut back, 1 base at V and 8 bases at J, with 8 bases in the middle. This CDR3 spans 12 amino acids. The CDR3 DNA reads as TGTGCCAGCAGTTTATTAACTCTAGGCTACACCTTC. It codes for CASSLLTLGYTF.

This clone was counted once. V and J are TRBV20-1 and TRBJ2-5; TRBD2 is a possible D gene (5 bases). V dropped 6 bases and J dropped 4 bases, with 9 bases sitting between them. Germline V gene lookup returns CDR1 DFQATT and CDR2 SNEGSKA (reference sequence). The CDR3 sequence is 11 residues long. CDR3: CSAQRPETQYF. In DNA form, the CDR3 reads TGCAGTGCCCAGCGGCCAGAGACCCAGTACTTC.

The chain has TRBV5-8 and TRBJ1-5; weak D call: TRBD1 (6 bases). CDR1 and CDR2 (germline): SGHTS, YDEGEE. This CDR3 is 13 amino acids long. The V end was cut by 1 base, the J end by 6 bases, with 8 bases between. For the CDR3, the DNA is TGTGCCAGCAGCTTGAACAGGGTTCAGCCCCAGCATTTT. Translating it yields CASSLNRVQPQHF.

This clone came up many times. CDR3 bases: TGTGCCAGCAGCTCCCAGGGACTAGCGAGGGGTACAATTGAGCAGTTCTTC. This sequence encodes CASSSQGLARGTIEQFF. This sequence joins TRBV9 and TRBJ2-1; TRBD2 matches 10 bases. The CDR3 contains 17 residues. Germline V gene data show CDR1 as SGDLS and CDR2 as YYNGEE. The ends lost 4 bases at V and 9 bases at J; junction bases unmatched: 16.

The rearrangement joins TRBV7-2 to TRBJ1-1; D is ambiguous. The CDR3 is 14 amino acids. Germline V lookup: CDR1 SGHTA, CDR2 FQGNSA. The V and J ends lost 3 bases and 1 base respectively, with 9 bases between them. In DNA form, the CDR3 reads TGTGCCAGCAGCTTCCAGGTTACGAACACTGAAGCTTTCTTT. Its translation is CASSFQVTNTEAFF.

Many counts were recorded for this clone. The gene calls are TRBV4-3 and TRBJ2-1, with unresolved D. CDR3 size: 14 residues. V gave up 0 bases and J gave up 10 bases, with 13 bases separating them. The germline gives CDR1 LGHNA, CDR2 YSLEER. DNA for the CDR3: TGCGCCAGCAGCCAAGATACCCTTCCACGAGAGCAGTTCTTC. Translated: CASSQDTLPREQFF.

J is TRBJ1-5 and V is TRBV28, with 8 bases matching TRBD1. Germline lookup yields CDR1 MDHEN and CDR2 SYDVKM. The CDR3 covers 15 residues. J gave up 2 bases and V 5 bases, and 5 bases lay outside the gene matches. The CDR3 region is CASSPGGFGNQPQHF. As DNA, the CDR3 is TGTGCCAGCAGTCCAGGGGGCTTTGGCAATCAGCCCCAGCATTTT.